The 9 T cell receptor beta chains below all came from one sample that was sequenced in a study of PD-1 blockade in mismatch repair-deficient tumors. Generated by immunoSEQ multiplex PCR, the TCRdb table keeps only in-frame clones and is missing some. The data hold some 100,000 clones, with approximately 80% observed a single time. Here the sequenced sample was peripheral blood, taken 36 weeks after starting pembrolizumab. The receptors stem from an adult with mismatch repair-deficient cancer.

The chain combines TRBV5-6 with TRBJ1-2; D not resolved. The ends were cut back, 0 bases at V and 7 bases at J, with 19 bases in the middle. Germline-derived CDR1 and CDR2 are SGHDT and YYEEEE. CDR3 length: 16 residues. DNA for the CDR3: TGTGCCAGCAGCTTGGATATTTACGGCAGGCGGATTGGCTACACCTTC. It codes for CASSLDIYGRRIGYTF.

In its sample, this clone was seen once. The chain has TRBV19 and TRBJ2-3; D possibly uses TRBD1 or TRBD2 (6 bases each). V dropped 1 base and J dropped 1 base, with 12 bases sitting between them. Looked up from germline, CDR1 is LNHDA and CDR2 is SQIVND (reference sequence). CDR3 size: 16 residues. The CDR3 reads CASSIVPGEGTDTQYF. Here the CDR3 DNA reads TGTGCCAGTAGTATAGTTCCAGGGGAGGGCACAGATACGCAGTATTTT.

J is TRBJ2-1 and V is TRBV11-2; 7 nucleotides align to TRBD2. The CDR3 sequence is 14 residues long. Germline CDR1 is SGHAT and CDR2 is FQNNGV. The J segment lost 5 bases and the V segment lost 3 bases, leaving 4 bases of the junction unmatched. CDR3 bases: TGTGCCAGCAGCTTTCCGCGGGAGCACAATGAGCAGTTCTTC. Amino acid sequence: CASSFPREHNEQFF.

The chain employs TRBV5-6 and TRBJ1-3, with D unclear. CDR3 size: 16 residues. The V end was cut by 2 bases, the J end by 0 bases, with 12 bases between. The germline gives CDR1 SGHDT, CDR2 YYEEEE. DNA for the CDR3: TGTGCCAGCAGCTTTTTGAGGGCCCTCTCTGGAAACACCATATATTTT. As protein: CASSFLRALSGNTIYF.

The CDR3 sequence is CASARTLSENQPQHF. The CDR3 DNA reads TGTGCCAGCGCACGGACCCTCTCAGAAAATCAGCCCCAGCATTTT. The chain links TRBV18 to TRBJ1-5; D gene unclear. Germline V gene lookup returns CDR1 KGHSH and CDR2 LQKENI. The CDR3 has 15 residues. With 8 bases removed from V and 4 bases from J, the gap between germline ends came to 18 bases. Variable domain in full (rest from reference TRBV18 and TRBJ1-5): NAGVMQNPRHLVRRRGQEARLRCSPMKGHSHVYWYRQLPEEGLKFMVYLQKENIIDESGMPKERFSAEFPKEGPSILRIQQVVRGDSAAYFCASARTLSENQPQHFGDGTRLSIL.

Only a few counts were recorded for this clone. This chain connects TRBV18 to TRBJ2-7; 9 nucleotides align to TRBD2. Looked up from germline, CDR1 is KGHSH and CDR2 is LQKENI. This CDR3 comprises 13 residues. V gave up 6 bases and J gave up 5 bases; unmatched junction bases: 5. The CDR3 is CASSIAGAHEQYF. The CDR3 DNA sequence: TGTGCCAGCTCGATAGCGGGAGCACACGAGCAGTACTTC.

The V call is TRBV10-3, the J call TRBJ2-1; 7 nucleotides line up with TRBD2. The germline gives CDR1 ENHRY, CDR2 SYGVKD. The CDR3 extends over 15 amino acids. V shed 3 bases and J 4 bases; nucleotides not matched to a gene: 6. CDR3 sequence (DNA): TGTGCCATCAGTGACTCTCGCGGGGGTTACAATGAGCAGTTCTTC. Protein: CAISDSRGGYNEQFF.

The chain employs TRBV21-1 and TRBJ2-7; the table's D gene call, TRBD2, was not cross checked with the DNA. TRBV21-1 is annotated as a pseudogene. The CDR3 loop spans 14 amino acids. The CDR3 sequence is CASLPAGSSYEQYF. In DNA form, the CDR3 reads TGTGCCAGCCTGCCAGCGGGGAGCTCCTACGAGCAGTACTTC.

DNA of the CDR3: TGTGCCAGCAGCCGGTCTAACTATGGCTACACCTTC. Translation gives CASSRSNYGYTF. The V gene is TRBV11-2, the J gene TRBJ1-2; D gene ambiguous. Germline CDR1 reads SGHAT; CDR2 reads FQNNGV. The V gene lost 5 bases and the J gene lost 0 bases, with 4 bases spanning the gap. This CDR3 spans 12 amino acids. The full variable domain, its missing parts supplied by reference TRBV11-2 and TRBJ1-2, is EAGVAQSPRYKIIEKRQSVAFWCNPISGHATLYWYQQILGQGPKLLIQFQNNGVVDDSQLPKDRFSAERLKGVDSTLKIQPAKLEDSAVYLCASSRSNYGYTFGSGTRLTVV.